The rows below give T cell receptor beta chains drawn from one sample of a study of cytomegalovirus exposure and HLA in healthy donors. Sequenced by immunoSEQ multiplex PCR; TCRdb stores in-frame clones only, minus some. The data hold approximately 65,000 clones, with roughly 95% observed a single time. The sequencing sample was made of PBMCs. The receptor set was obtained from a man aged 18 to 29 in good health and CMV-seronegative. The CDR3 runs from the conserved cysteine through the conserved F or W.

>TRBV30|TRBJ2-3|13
CAWSNLAGDTQYF
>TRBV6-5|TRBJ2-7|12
CASSTAGYEQYF
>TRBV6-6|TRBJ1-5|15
CASSYGGTGDQPQHF
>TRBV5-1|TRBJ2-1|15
CASSFLASDDGEQFF
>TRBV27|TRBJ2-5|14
CASRRTSGKETQYF
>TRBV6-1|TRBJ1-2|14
CASNPGQGARGYTF
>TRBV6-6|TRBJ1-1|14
CASSYKQLNTEAFF
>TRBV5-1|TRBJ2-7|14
CASSWKTETYEQYF
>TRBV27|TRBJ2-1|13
CASSLQVYNEQFF
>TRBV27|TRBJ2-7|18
CASSPSTPGQGAPYEQYF
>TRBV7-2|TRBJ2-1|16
CASSLGQGSYMNEQFF
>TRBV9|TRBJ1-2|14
CASSVGREGYGYTF
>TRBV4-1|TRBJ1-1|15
CASSQLEGPSGGAFF
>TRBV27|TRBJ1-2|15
CASSDGTGGAGGYTF
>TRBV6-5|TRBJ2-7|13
CASSSDSTYEQYF
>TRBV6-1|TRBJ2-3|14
CASSLGLKGDTQYF
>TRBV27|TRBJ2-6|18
CASSFRDSLFPGANVLTF
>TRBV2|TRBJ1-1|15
CASSEIGDANTEAFF
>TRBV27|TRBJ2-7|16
CASSSPGTSGSYEQYF
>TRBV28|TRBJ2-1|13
CASSLQGAGEQFF
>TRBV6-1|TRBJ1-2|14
CASDGGVSLGGYTF
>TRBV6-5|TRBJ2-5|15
CASSYSWGPEETQYF
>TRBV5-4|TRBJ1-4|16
CASSFMTGSTNEKLFF
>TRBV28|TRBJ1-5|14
CASSSDSSNQPQHF
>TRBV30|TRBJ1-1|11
CAWSFLTEAFF
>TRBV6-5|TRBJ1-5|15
CASMNGGYSNQPQHF
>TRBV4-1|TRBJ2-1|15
CASSQVDSAYNEQFF
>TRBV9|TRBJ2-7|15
CASNAPRAGGYEQYF
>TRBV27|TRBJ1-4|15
CASSLVMGTNEKLFF
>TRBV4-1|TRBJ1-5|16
CASSQDTTDNNQPQHF
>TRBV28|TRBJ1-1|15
CASSRQGYLNTEAFF
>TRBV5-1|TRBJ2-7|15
CASSSTDGSFYEQYF
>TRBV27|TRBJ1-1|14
CASSRLDFNTEAFF
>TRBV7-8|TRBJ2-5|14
CASSESLKSETQYF
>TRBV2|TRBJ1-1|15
CASSARQGSNTEAFF
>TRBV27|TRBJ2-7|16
CASSPRTGMSSYEQYF
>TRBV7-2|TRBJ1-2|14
CASSFGQTGAGYTF
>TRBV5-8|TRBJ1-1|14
CASSLPPGDTEAFF
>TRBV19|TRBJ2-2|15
CASSIVQSNTGELFF
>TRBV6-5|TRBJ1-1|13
CASSAGQRTEAFF
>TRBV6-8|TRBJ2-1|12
CASRSWSDEQFF
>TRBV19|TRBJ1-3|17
CASYSSGTDLSGNTIYF
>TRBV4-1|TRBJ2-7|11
CASSPQREEYF
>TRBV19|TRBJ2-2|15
CASSNPGANTGELFF
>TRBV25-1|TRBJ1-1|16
CASSEYGAGFSTEAFF
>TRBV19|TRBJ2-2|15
CASVSGTVATGELFF
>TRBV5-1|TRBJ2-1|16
CASSLADRGTYNEQFF
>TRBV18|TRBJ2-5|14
CASSLTGGEETQYF
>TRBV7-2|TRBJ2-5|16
CASSLASTGAQETQYF
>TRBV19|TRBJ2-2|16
CASSPFGGEFSGELFF
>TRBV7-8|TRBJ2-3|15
CASSLRGSGTDTQYF
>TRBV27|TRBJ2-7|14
CASSSSGETYEQYF
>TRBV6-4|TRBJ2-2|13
CASQQGDTGELFF